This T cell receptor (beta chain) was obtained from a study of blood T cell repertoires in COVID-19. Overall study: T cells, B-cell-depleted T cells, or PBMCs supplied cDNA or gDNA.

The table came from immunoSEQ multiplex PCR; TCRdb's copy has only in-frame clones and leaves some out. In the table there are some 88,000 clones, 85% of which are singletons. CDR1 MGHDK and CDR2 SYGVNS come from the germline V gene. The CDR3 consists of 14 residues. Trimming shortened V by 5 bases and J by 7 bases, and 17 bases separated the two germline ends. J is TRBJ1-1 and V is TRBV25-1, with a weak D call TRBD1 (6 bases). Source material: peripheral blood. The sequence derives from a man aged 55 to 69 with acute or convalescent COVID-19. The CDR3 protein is CASSHPDPGHEAFF. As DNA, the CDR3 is TGTGCCAGCAGTCACCCCGATCCGGGACATGAAGCTTTCTTT.